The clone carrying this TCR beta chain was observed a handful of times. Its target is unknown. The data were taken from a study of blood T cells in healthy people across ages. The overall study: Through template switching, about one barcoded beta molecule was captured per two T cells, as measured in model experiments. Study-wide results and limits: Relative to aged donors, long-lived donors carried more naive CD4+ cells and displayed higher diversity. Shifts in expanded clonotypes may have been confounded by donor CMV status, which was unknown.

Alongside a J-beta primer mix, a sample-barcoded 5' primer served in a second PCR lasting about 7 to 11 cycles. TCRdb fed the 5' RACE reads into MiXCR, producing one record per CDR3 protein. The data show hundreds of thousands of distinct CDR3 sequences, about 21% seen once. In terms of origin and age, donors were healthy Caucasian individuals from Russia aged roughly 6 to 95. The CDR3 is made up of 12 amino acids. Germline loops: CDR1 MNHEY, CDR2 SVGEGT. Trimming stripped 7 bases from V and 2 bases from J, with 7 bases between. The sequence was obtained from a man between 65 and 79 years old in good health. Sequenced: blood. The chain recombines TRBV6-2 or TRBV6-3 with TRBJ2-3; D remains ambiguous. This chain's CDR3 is CASTGPTDTQYF. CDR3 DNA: TGTGCCAGCACCGGTCCCACAGATACGCAGTATTTT.